This T cell receptor beta chain is drawn from a study of patients and donors after allogeneic stem cell transplantation. MiXCR, run by TCRdb on the RT-PCR reads, gives a single entry per CDR3 protein. The repertoire holds some 880,000 distinct CDR3 sequences, with more than 15% as singletons. Sample: blood, either unsorted or a sorted T cell fraction (not recorded which). This clonotype was obtained from a human donor who was either an allogeneic HSCT recipient or a stem cell or donor lymphocyte infusion donor (not recorded which). It is not recorded whose cells these are; they may come from a transplant donor.

The CDR3 loop reads CASNSLQGDEQFF. Here the CDR3 DNA reads TGTGCCAGCAACTCATTACAGGGAGATGAGCAGTTCTTC. The chain recombines TRBV6-1 with TRBJ2-1, with TRBD1 as a possible D gene (6 bases). Germline values: CDR1 MNHNS, CDR2 SASEGT. The CDR3 runs to 13 residues. The V end lost 7 bases, the J end lost 8 bases, and 15 bases lay between the germline ends.